Listed below are T cell receptor beta chains from one sample, sequenced in a study of human T cells and chemical hapten exposure. MiXCR was run by TCRdb on the RACE reads, yielding one entry per CDR3 protein. This table holds about 82,000 distinct CDR3 sequences, around 6.7% found once. This sample comprised whole blood, obtained in connection with sensitization to the hapten diphenylcyclopropenone (DPC). The receptors shown here come from a woman between 25 and 40 years old with alopecia areata. Some clones in this sample may be carry-over from other donors' samples. The CDR3 runs from the conserved cysteine through the conserved F or W.

J: TRBJ1-1; V: TRBV2; CDR3: CASTGQGEEAFF
J: TRBJ2-3; V: TRBV20-1; CDR3: CSARDEESLTDTQYF
J: TRBJ2-7; V: TRBV18; CDR3: CASSPDRLAGFDSYEQYF
J: TRBJ2-7; V: TRBV30; CDR3: CAWSVRGYEQYF
J: TRBJ1-2; V: TRBV2; CDR3: CASSSMTGVVGYTF
J: TRBJ1-6; V: TRBV7-2; CDR3: CASSLFFSNSPLHF
J: TRBJ2-1; V: TRBV6-5; CDR3: CASSYMKGLGNEQFF
J: TRBJ1-1; V: TRBV7-3; CDR3: CASSAAGAGTEAFF
J: TRBJ2-2; V: TRBV20-1; CDR3: CSASLGVYTGELFF
J: TRBJ2-7; V: TRBV29-1; CDR3: CSVEEVNYEQYF
J: TRBJ2-5; V: TRBV7-6; CDR3: CASSRIGETQYF